This TCR beta chain was obtained from a study of post-analysis software for immune sequencing data. From germline, CDR1 is KGHDR and CDR2 SFDVKD. The CDR3 runs to 11 residues. With 9 bases removed from V and 4 bases from J, the gap between germline ends came to 8 bases. The study, taken as a whole, reports: About 5 TRBV segments, including TRBV5-6, TRBV5-1 and TRBV20-1, were more frequent in patients than controls. Normalized Chao1 diversity was significantly lower in multiple sclerosis patients than in controls. Batch-matched samples strongly co-clustered by F measure.

Incorporated into the TCR beta cDNA libraries were unique molecular identifiers, which served to reduce PCR and sequencing biases. T cells numbering roughly 1 to 10 million yielded cDNA molecules that totaled about 500,000. TCRdb passed the PCR reads through MiXCR, listing each CDR3 protein once. This sample yields 700,000 to 800,000 distinct CDR3 sequences, of which roughly 27% are seen a single time; around 0.6% belongs to the top ten. As for this clonotype: Antigen: not known.

Sequencing was performed on blood. This rearrangement joins TRBV24-1 to TRBJ2-5; D uncertain. The receptor was derived from a girl aged 5-17 years with multiple sclerosis. CDR3 coding DNA: TGTGCCACCGGGCTTGGAGAGACCCAGTACTTC. As protein: CATGLGETQYF.